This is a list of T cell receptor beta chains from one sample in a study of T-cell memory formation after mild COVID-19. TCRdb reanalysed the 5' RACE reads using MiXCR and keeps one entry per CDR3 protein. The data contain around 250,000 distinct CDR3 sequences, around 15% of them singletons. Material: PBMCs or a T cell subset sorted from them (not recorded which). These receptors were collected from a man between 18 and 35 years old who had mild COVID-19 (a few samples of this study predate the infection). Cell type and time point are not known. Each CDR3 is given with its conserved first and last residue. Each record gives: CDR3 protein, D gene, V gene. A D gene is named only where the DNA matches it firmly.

CDR3: CASEGGRAPLHF
D: -
V: TRBV2

CDR3: CASSPGGAYNEQFF
D: TRBD1
V: TRBV7-6

CDR3: CASSPGLENTGELFF
D: TRBD2
V: TRBV7-9

CDR3: CASSFQVSTEAFF
D: -
V: TRBV11-2

CDR3: CASSRTSLGEQFF
D: TRBD2
V: TRBV6-1

CDR3: CSSWGGFRTDTQYF
D: TRBD2
V: TRBV29-1

CDR3: CASSVGQGGEQYF
D: TRBD1
V: TRBV5-1

CDR3: CASSLERVGSTEAFF
D: -
V: TRBV5-1

CDR3: CASSPTTGFNEQFF
D: TRBD1
V: TRBV7-2

CDR3: CASRAGQETQYF
D: -
V: TRBV7-9

CDR3: CATRLAGEETQYF
D: TRBD2
V: TRBV15

CDR3: CASSHGRVGNTEAFF
D: -
V: TRBV3-1

CDR3: CASRLTSGGWETQYF
D: TRBD2
V: TRBV12-3/TRBV12-4

CDR3: CASSYSGETDTQYF
D: -
V: TRBV6-2/TRBV6-3

CDR3: CASSLAGSTNEKLFF
D: -
V: TRBV5-1

CDR3: CASSYFPGQGGYEQFF
D: TRBD1
V: TRBV6-7

CDR3: CASSIRAGSYEQYF
D: -
V: TRBV6-5

CDR3: CASSLGPGAAEKLFF
D: -
V: TRBV7-9

CDR3: CASSEGTSGGADTQYF
D: TRBD2
V: TRBV6-1

CDR3: CASIGGWPGNTIYF
D: -
V: TRBV28

CDR3: CASSSGAANSPLHF
D: -
V: TRBV6-6

CDR3: CASSRQRRQGSDWNTGELFF
D: -
V: TRBV3-2

CDR3: CASSQDATGQSSYEQYF
D: TRBD1
V: TRBV4-3

CDR3: CASSDRLSTDTQYF
D: -
V: TRBV2

CDR3: CASSLDGWGTEAFF
D: -
V: TRBV11-2

CDR3: CASSLTSGAYQETQYF
D: TRBD2
V: TRBV7-2

CDR3: CASSSRTSSTDTQYF
D: TRBD2
V: TRBV7-2

CDR3: CASSPARHDSYEQYF
D: -
V: TRBV18

CDR3: CASSLMDNYGYTF
D: -
V: TRBV5-5

CDR3: CSASRTASSYEQYF
D: -
V: TRBV20-1

CDR3: CASSFAGDPGSYTF
D: -
V: TRBV7-3

CDR3: CASSLESGGTGELFF
D: -
V: TRBV11-1